The T cell receptor beta chain described here comes from a study of shared clonotypes between healthy human individuals (dated by TCRdb to 2019 to 2021). About the full investigation: Three men and a couple of women, aged 18 to 49 years, made up the cohort. For each donor, CD4 naive and CD4 memory were each run on three plates, CD8 naive on two plates, and CD8 memory on one plate. To estimate repertoire size and how much clonotype sharing occurs between individuals, the study deeply sequenced the blood TCR repertoires of about five healthy adults. Libraries were prepared and TCR repertoires were sequenced by different laboratories using diverse techniques, in order to increase sequencing depth and limit assay-specific biases. Each donor's leukapheresis produced roughly between about 0.9 and 9.5 billion PBMCs.

Notes on this clone: The antigen this receptor binds is unknown. No base-level quality is on record; no much larger clone is a single base apart.

TCR CDR3 regions were amplified from genomic DNA by multiplex PCR using the deep immunoSEQ assay. Extracted genomic DNA from each cell subset was distributed evenly across all wells of several immunoSEQ 96-well plates, and each plate was treated as a replicate. For sorted subsets, each replicate PCR was loaded with 200 ng genomic DNA, equivalent to 30,000 to 35,000 T cell genomes. Purified libraries were measured with a Qubit 3.0 fluorometer, size-checked on a Bioanalyzer 2100, and measured again with the KAPA Library Quantification kit. A separate single-read 150-cycle Illumina NextSeq 550 flow cell was used to sequence each immunoSEQ 96-well plate. The original pipeline was this. Because the immunoSEQ output held only junctional sequences and lacked quality scores, the filtering could not match the filtering applied to full-length reads. Sequences were annotated with PyIR, a Python wrapper for IgBLAST v1.9, and V/J genes and CDR3 were assigned using IMGT germline references. Any read was removed if the V/J assignment was weak (E-value above 1e-6), the CDR3 was missing, or the read contained stop codons, out-of-frame junctions, or ambiguous translated residues. V3J clonotypes were defined as sequences sharing an identical inferred V gene, J gene, and CDR3 amino acid sequence. Percentage overlap between repertoires was computed as shared unique clonotypes divided by the size of the smaller repertoire. Richness of each repertoire was evaluated using RTK rarefaction, the Chao1 estimator, and Recon v2.1 estimates of unobserved clonotypes. For all TCRbeta clonotypes obtained by the gDNA method from a handful of donors, generation probabilities were computed with OLGA. TCRdb retrieved this table from immuneACCESS and kept in-frame rearrangements only. Not all clones are present; in checked studies, unresolved V genes account for under half, and no reason is known for the remainder. The DNA was the basis for D and trimming; V, J and clone size are from that table. For this sample the table gives around 980,000 clones, of which about 80% were detected only once. Roughly 0.65% of the sample is held by the ten biggest clonotypes.

The CDR3 holds 15 amino acids from the cysteine to the phenylalanine. Here the CDR3 DNA is all that survives: 45 bases in frame from base 1. The V end gives up 7 bases and the J end 2 bases, leaving 7 bases in the junction not matched to a gene. In the germline V gene, CDR1 corresponds to MGHDK and CDR2 to SYGVNS. The donors were healthy, HIV-negative adults with no recently reported acute infections or vaccinations. Only Caucasian adults living in Nashville, Tennessee, USA were represented among the donors. CD4+ T cells were enriched by magnetic negative selection; naive cells were then positively selected on CD45RA, and the negative fraction formed the memory subset. Blood was collected by leukapheresis, and PBMCs were isolated by Ficoll-Histopaque density gradient centrifugation and then cryopreserved in liquid nitrogen vapor phase. Purity and quantity of every magnetically sorted T cell population were checked by analytical flow cytometry. Each sorted fraction had its genomic DNA isolated and then quantified by UV absorbance on a Nanodrop 2000c.

Study-wide conclusions, independent of this receptor: The small number of donors limited the genetic and exposure-history diversity represented. Incomplete sequencing was indicated by rarefaction of sorted-subset datasets, despite the large sequencing depth. Only blood was sampled, and tissue TCR repertoires likely differ from those in blood. Pairwise subsampling indicated that sequencing depth was expected to affect the degree of clonotype sharing among donors. Higher generation probabilities were observed for clonotypes shared by all four sorted-subset donors than for non-shared clonotypes. Estimated clonotype richness was generally larger for naive than for memory subsets. When a handful of donors were compared, the shared fraction of clonotypes was about 5% for naive CD4, approximately 3.3% for naive CD8, roughly 2.5% for memory CD4, and under 0.5% for memory CD8.

Material for sequencing was memory CD4+ T cells from PBMCs. Reading the label with the study, this specimen's cell subset or site is: CD45RA-negative fraction. This receptor was obtained from a man between 18 and 35 years old in good health. Some clones in this sample may be carry-over from other donors' samples. The sequence links TRBV25-1 to TRBJ2-2, and 7 bases in between align with TRBD1. CDR3 reads: CASTRRDSNTGELFF. Read as DNA, the sequence is TGTGCCAGCACCCGAAGGGACAGTAACACCGGGGAGCTGTTTTTT.